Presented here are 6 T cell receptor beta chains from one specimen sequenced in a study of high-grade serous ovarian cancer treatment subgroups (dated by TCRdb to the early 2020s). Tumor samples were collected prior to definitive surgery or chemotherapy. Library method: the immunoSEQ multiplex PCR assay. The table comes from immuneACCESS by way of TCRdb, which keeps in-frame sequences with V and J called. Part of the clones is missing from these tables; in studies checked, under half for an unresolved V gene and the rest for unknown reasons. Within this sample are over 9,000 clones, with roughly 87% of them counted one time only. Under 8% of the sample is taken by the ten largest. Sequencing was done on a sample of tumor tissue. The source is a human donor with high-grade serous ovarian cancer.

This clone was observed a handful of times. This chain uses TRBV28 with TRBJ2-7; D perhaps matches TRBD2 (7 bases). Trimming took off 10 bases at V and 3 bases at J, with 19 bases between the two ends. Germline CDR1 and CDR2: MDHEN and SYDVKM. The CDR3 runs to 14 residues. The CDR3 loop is CATSTGGSIYEQYF. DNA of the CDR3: TGTGCCACTTCGACGGGGGGCTCTATCTACGAGCAGTACTTC.

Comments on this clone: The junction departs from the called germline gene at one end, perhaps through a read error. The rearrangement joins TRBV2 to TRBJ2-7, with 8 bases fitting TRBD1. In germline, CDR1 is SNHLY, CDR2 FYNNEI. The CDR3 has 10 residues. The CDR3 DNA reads TGTGCCAGCAGTAGGACAGGGCAACACTTC. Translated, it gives CASSRTGQHF. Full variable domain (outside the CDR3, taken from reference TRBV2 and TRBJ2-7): EPEVTQTPSHQVTQMGQEVILRCVPISNHLYFYWYRQILGQKVEFLVSFYNNEISEKSEIFDDQFSVERPDGSNFTLKIRSTKLEDSAMYFCASSRTGQHFGPGTRLTVT.

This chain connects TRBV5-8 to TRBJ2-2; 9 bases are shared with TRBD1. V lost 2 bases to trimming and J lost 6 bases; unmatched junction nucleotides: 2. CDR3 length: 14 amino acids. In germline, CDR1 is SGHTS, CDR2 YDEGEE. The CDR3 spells CASSFHRGPGELFF. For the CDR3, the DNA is TGTGCCAGCAGCTTCCACAGGGGGCCCGGGGAGCTGTTTTTT. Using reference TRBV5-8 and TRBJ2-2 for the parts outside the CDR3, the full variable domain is EAGVTQSPTHLIKTRGQQATLRCSPISGHTSVYWYQQALGLGLQFLLWYDEGEERNRGNFPPRFSGRQFPNYSSELNVNALELEDSALYLCASSFHRGPGELFFGEGSRLTVL.

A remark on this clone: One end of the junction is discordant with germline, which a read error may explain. The CDR3 reads CASSLAGGTGYNEQFF. The DNA of the CDR3 is TGTGCTAGCAGCTTAGCCGGGGGGACAGGCTACAATGAGCAGTTCTTC. The chain joins TRBV7-7 to TRBJ2-1, with a tentative D call TRBD1 (8 bases). Germline values: CDR1 SSHAT, CDR2 FNYEAQ (reference sequence). This CDR3 region has 16 residues.

CDR3 sequence: CASSGGLAGVETQYF. CDR3 coding DNA: TGTGCCAGCAGCGGGGGACTAGCGGGAGTAGAGACCCAGTACTTC. V usage is TRBV5-4 and J usage is TRBJ2-5; 14 bases fit TRBD2. Germline assignment: CDR1 SGHNT and CDR2 YYREEE (reference sequence). The CDR3 is 15 amino acids. With V trimmed by 4 bases and J by 4 bases, 3 bases remained unmatched.

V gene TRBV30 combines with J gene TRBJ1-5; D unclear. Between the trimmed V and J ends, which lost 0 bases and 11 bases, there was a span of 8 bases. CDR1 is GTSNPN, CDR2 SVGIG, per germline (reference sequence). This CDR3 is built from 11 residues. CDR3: CAWSVGGTQHF. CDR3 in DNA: TGTGCCTGGAGTGTTGGCGGTACCCAGCATTTT.